This T cell receptor beta chain was found in a study of T cell responses to AZD1222 COVID-19 vaccine. Findings of the study overall: Spike-specific TCR breadth and depth rose after two AZD1222 doses.

Produced via immunoSEQ multiplex PCR; TCRdb's table is partial and in-frame only. The sample holds approximately 130,000 clones, over 90% seen once. The germline gives CDR1 SGHRS, CDR2 YFSETQ. This CDR3 contains 18 residues. The trim removed 3 bases at V and 0 bases at J, leaving 9 bases unmatched. Details on this clone: Its antigen is unknown.

This specimen consisted of peripheral blood, obtained on day 0 of AZD1222 vaccination. This receptor was taken from an adult in good health. V gene TRBV5-1 combines with J gene TRBJ2-7; 13 nucleotides agree with TRBD2. CDR3 sequence (DNA): TGCGCCAGCAGCTCAGGACTAGCGGGGGTTTCTTACTCCTACGAGCAGTACTTC. Protein product: CASSSGLAGVSYSYEQYF.